One TCR beta chain is described in this entry. Antigen specificity is unknown. This sample is drawn from a study of PD-1 blockade in classical Hodgkin lymphoma. Findings and caveats of the study: Complete responders matched newly diagnosed patients in baseline diversity. Exclusion was applied to patients who started nivolumab under 1 year after ASCT. The study found that TCR diversity rose significantly by C4D1 in CD4+ but not CD8+ cells.

Trimming shortened V by 1 base and J by 3 bases, and 4 bases separated the two germline ends. Germline-derived CDR1 and CDR2 are MNHNS and SASEGT. CDR3 length: 13 residues. The assay was immunoSEQ multiplex PCR, and TCRdb's table has in-frame clones only and misses some. The table includes 15,000 to 20,000 clones, 82% detected once. The patients all showed relapse after autologous stem cell transplantation, while their brentuximab vedotin exposure varied. The TCR was taken from a human donor with classical Hodgkin lymphoma. The rearrangement uses TRBV6-1 and TRBJ1-5; D call uncertain. The sample in question was peripheral blood mononuclear cells (PBMCs), obtained before the second cycle of nivolumab. The CDR3: CASSEVYNQPQHF. In DNA form, the CDR3 reads TGTGCCAGCAGTGAAGTGTACAATCAGCCCCAGCATTTT.